This TCR beta chain is drawn from a study of blood T cell repertoires in COVID-19. Overall study context: Specimens from acute and convalescent COVID-19 originated in the United States, Italy and Spain.

Clones were read by immunoSEQ multiplex PCR, and TCRdb kept only the in-frame ones, dropping some. The sample contains 100,000 to 150,000 clones, over 80% of which appear only once. The V end lost 2 bases, the J end lost 9 bases, and 7 bases lay between the germline ends. The germline V gene has CDR1 DFQATT and CDR2 SNEGSKA (reference sequence). The CDR3 loop spans 10 amino acids. With respect to this clone: Other DNA sequences from this sample encode an identical CDR3 as well.

The chain is built from TRBV20-1 and TRBJ1-1; no firm D call. Sequenced: peripheral blood. The receptor comes from a man aged 60 to 75 with acute or convalescent COVID-19. The CDR3 here is CSARTDQAFF. CDR3 nucleotides: TGCAGTGCTAGAACAGACCAAGCTTTCTTT.